The 10 T cell receptor beta chains below all came from one sample that was sequenced in a study of blood T cell repertoires in COVID-19. Profiled with immunoSEQ multiplex PCR; TCRdb holds only in-frame clones, not every one. The data show about 46,000 clones, approximately 88% seen once. Sequenced input: peripheral blood. The receptors were gathered from a man aged 45-65 years with acute or convalescent COVID-19.

J is TRBJ1-2 and V is TRBV5-6, with 8 bases fitting TRBD1. This CDR3 has 17 residues. With V trimmed by 1 base and J by 5 bases, 13 bases remained unmatched. Germline V CDR1 and CDR2: SGHDT, YYEEEE. Written as DNA, the CDR3 is TGTGCCAGCAGCTTGTGGAGTCAGGGGGCGTATGCTTATGGCTACACCTTC. Amino acid sequence: CASSLWSQGAYAYGYTF. The entire variable domain, with the rest obtained from reference TRBV5-6 and TRBJ1-2, is as follows: DAGVTQSPTHLIKTRGQQVTLRCSPKSGHDTVSWYQQALGQGPQFIFQYYEEEERQRGNFPDRFSGHQFPNYSSELNVNALLLGDSALYLCASSLWSQGAYAYGYTFGSGTRLTVV.

The chain joins TRBV6-1 to TRBJ1-1, with 8 bases fitting TRBD1. Germline loops: CDR1 MNHNS, CDR2 SASEGT. CDR3 length equals 17 residues. Trimming removed 4 bases from V and 3 bases from J; junction bases left unmatched: 13. CDR3 sequence (DNA): TGTGCCAGCAGTGGACCCGACAGGGGAGTACGGGACACTGAAGCTTTCTTT. Translating it yields CASSGPDRGVRDTEAFF.

The rearrangement links TRBV5-6 to TRBJ1-1; D remains unclear. V was clipped by 0 bases and J by 2 bases, with 8 bases between them. The germline V gene has CDR1 SGHDT and CDR2 YYEEEE. The CDR3 has 14 residues. In nucleotides, the CDR3 is TGTGCCAGCAGCTTGGGACCGACAAACACTGAAGCTTTCTTT. Translated: CASSLGPTNTEAFF.

This clone has just a few counts. The DNA for the CDR3 is TGTGCCAGCAGTGACTATGGAACTAATGAAAAACTGTTTTTT. It codes for CASSDYGTNEKLFF. The genes are TRBV25-1 and TRBJ1-4; D is undetermined. Per the germline V gene, CDR1 is MGHDK and CDR2 is SYGVNS. V lost 3 bases and J 1 base, leaving 6 bases between the germline ends. The CDR3 sequence is 14 residues long.

The chain couples TRBV12-5 to TRBJ2-1; 11 positions agree with TRBD2. Trimming removed 3 bases from V and 8 bases from J; junction bases left unmatched: 6. Germline CDR1 is LGHNT and CDR2 is FRNRAP. The CDR3 length is 15 residues. The CDR3 is CASGLRLAGIDEQFF. The CDR3 bases are TGTGCTAGTGGTTTAAGACTAGCGGGAATAGATGAGCAGTTCTTC.

The rearrangement links TRBV10-1 to TRBJ2-6; D might be TRBD1 (5 bases). There are 16 residues in the CDR3. The V gene's germline CDR1 is WNHNN and CDR2 SYGVQD (reference sequence). V dropped 10 bases and J dropped 0 bases, with 16 bases sitting between them. CDR3 nucleotide sequence: TGCGCCACCATTTTCAGGGCTGCCTCTGGGGCCAACGTCCTGACTTTC. It encodes CATIFRAASGANVLTF.

The chain uses TRBV27 and TRBJ2-1; a possible D gene is TRBD2 (6 bases). CDR3 length equals 15 residues. Per germline, CDR1 MNHEY and CDR2 SMNVEV (reference sequence). Trimming shortened V by 2 bases and J by 8 bases, and 16 bases separated the two germline ends. CDR3 coding DNA: TGTGCCAGCAGTTTAGGACGGAGGGAGTTTGATGAGCAGTTCTTC. Its protein is CASSLGRREFDEQFF.

The gene calls are TRBV21-1 and TRBJ2-6; whether TRBD1, the table's D call, matches the DNA was not checked. TRBV21-1 is reported as a pseudogene. CDR3 length equals 21 residues. The CDR3 loop reads CASSKKLEGGHYSSGANVLTF. CDR3 in DNA: TGTGCCAGCAGCAAAAAGTTAGAAGGGGGACACTACTCATCTGGGGCCAACGTCCTGACTTTC.

The chain carries TRBV7-9 and TRBJ1-2; possibly TRBD1 for D (5 bases). V was trimmed by 6 bases and J by 7 bases, leaving 21 bases between them. CDR1 and CDR2 (germline): SEHNR, FQNEAQ (reference sequence). The CDR3 is 15 residues long. The CDR3: CASSYAPGTSGGYTF. The CDR3 DNA follows: TGTGCCAGCAGTTACGCGCCCGGGACTTCGGGTGGCTACACCTTC.

The J gene is TRBJ2-3, the V gene TRBV4-2; weak D call: TRBD1 (6 bases). The germline V and J ends were trimmed by 2 bases and 5 bases, with 8 bases remaining between them. The CDR3 totals 13 residues. Germline-derived CDR1 and CDR2 are LGHNA and YNFKEQ. CDR3 nucleotide sequence: TGTGCCAGCAGCCAACCAGGGGAAGATACGCAGTATTTT. It encodes CASSQPGEDTQYF.